These 27 T cell receptor beta chains came from one sample sequenced in a study of cytomegalovirus exposure and HLA in healthy donors (dated by TCRdb to the late 2010s). The library was built by means of the immunoSEQ multiplex PCR assay. For the multiplex PCR, a mixture combining 60 forward primers for TCR Vbeta segments and 13 reverse primers for TCR Jbeta segments was used. The table comes from immuneACCESS by way of TCRdb, which keeps in-frame sequences with V and J called. Part of the clones is missing from these tables; in studies checked, under half for an unresolved V gene and the rest for unknown reasons. The sample profile shows about 140,000 clones; just over 65% of them were found once. The top ten clonotypes cover over 5% of the sample. The source material was PBMCs. The receptors come from a woman aged 55-70 years in good health and CMV-seronegative.

The V gene is TRBV9, the J gene TRBJ2-1, with no clear D. Per the germline V gene, CDR1 is SGDLS and CDR2 is YYNGEE. The CDR3 runs to 15 residues. V was shortened by 0 bases and J by 0 bases, with 7 bases between the two germline ends. DNA for the CDR3: TGTGCCAGCAGCGTAGGTCTTAGCTCCTACAATGAGCAGTTCTTC. This gives the protein CASSVGLSSYNEQFF.

V and J are TRBV5-1 and TRBJ2-1, with 9 nucleotides matching TRBD2. This CDR3 has 16 amino acids. Trimming took 2 bases from V and 4 from J; bases not matched to a gene: 7. Looked up from germline, CDR1 is SGHRS and CDR2 is YFSETQ. The CDR3 protein is CASSLFGGRDYNEQFF. CDR3 coding DNA: TGCGCCAGCAGCTTATTCGGCGGGAGGGATTACAATGAGCAGTTCTTC.

The J gene is TRBJ2-2, the V gene TRBV6-5; 7 nucleotides match TRBD1. The CDR3 runs to 13 residues. The V segment lost 6 bases and the J segment 6 bases; nucleotides outside the gene matches: 4. The germline CDR1 and CDR2 sequences are MNHEY and SVGAGI. CDR3 bases: TGTGCCAGCAGACGTACAGGGGCCGGGGAGCTGTTTTTT. Translation gives CASRRTGAGELFF.

The chain recombines TRBV7-9 with TRBJ2-1; 9 nucleotides match TRBD2. The germline V gene encodes CDR1 SEHNR and CDR2 FQNEAQ (reference sequence). The J segment lost 7 bases and the V segment lost 5 bases, leaving 6 bases of the junction unmatched. The CDR3 consists of 14 residues. This CDR3 is CASSAGRGGNEQFF. CDR3 in DNA: TGTGCCAGCAGCGCAGGGCGGGGGGGGAATGAGCAGTTCTTC.

The chain uses TRBV5-1 and TRBJ2-1, with 12 bases lining up with TRBD2. Unmatched junction bases numbered 3, after V lost 4 bases and J lost 10 bases. There are 13 residues in the CDR3. From germline, CDR1 is SGHRS and CDR2 YFSETQ. This CDR3 reads CASSLAGGREQFF. The CDR3 nucleotides are TGCGCCAGCAGCCTAGCGGGAGGGCGGGAGCAGTTCTTC.

The CDR3 region is CASSTGQMNTEAFF. DNA of the CDR3: TGTGCCAGCAGTACAGGACAGATGAACACTGAAGCTTTCTTT. The chain employs TRBV9 and TRBJ1-1, with D tentatively TRBD1 (6 bases). The CDR3 has 14 amino acids. Germline CDR1 is SGDLS and CDR2 is YYNGEE. V lost 5 bases to trimming and J lost 0 bases, with 11 bases between them.

The chain links TRBV28 to TRBJ2-5; TRBD1 aligns across 7 bases. The DNA end is a closer match to TRBJ2-7, so the J assignment may be wrong. Germline CDR1 MDHEN, CDR2 SYDVKM. The CDR3 sequence is 14 residues long. The CDR3 loop is CASGRRTGVYEQYF. As DNA, the CDR3 is TGTGCCAGCGGGCGTCGGACAGGTGTTTACGAGCAGTACTTC.

V gene TRBV9 combines with J gene TRBJ1-1; possibly TRBD1 for D (6 bases). The CDR3 loop spans 14 amino acids. Trimming cost V 4 bases and J 0 bases, with 10 bases left between them. CDR1 and CDR2 from the germline V gene are SGDLS and YYNGEE. The CDR3 here is CASSQGHLNTEAFF. The CDR3 region has the DNA TGTGCCAGCAGCCAGGGACACCTGAACACTGAAGCTTTCTTT.

The rearrangement joins TRBV7-6 to TRBJ2-1; 9 nucleotides line up with TRBD1. Trimming took 5 bases from V and 9 from J; bases not matched to a gene: 11. Germline V gene sequence: CDR1 SGHVS, CDR2 FNYEAQ. This CDR3 spans 15 amino acids. The DNA for the CDR3 is TGTGCCAGCAGCGAAGGGCGGGGGACAGGGAGTGAGCAGTTCTTC. This translates into CASSEGRGTGSEQFF.

A note on this clone: One end of the junction does not line up with germline, which may come from a read error. The chain couples TRBV7-3 to TRBJ2-5, with 7 bases lining up with TRBD2. Germline CDR1 SGHTA, CDR2 FQGTGA. The CDR3 has 14 amino acids. CDR3 amino acids: CASSLGGGQETQYF. The CDR3 DNA reads as TGTGCCAGCAGCTTAGGGGGGGGTCAAGAAACCCAGTACTTC.

The gene calls are TRBV5-6 and TRBJ2-5; the match to TRBD1 covers 9 bases. This CDR3 contains 16 residues. Looked up from germline, CDR1 is SGHDT and CDR2 is YYEEEE. J gave up 5 bases and V 4 bases, and 12 bases lay outside the gene matches. In DNA, the CDR3 is TGTGCCAGCAGCGCTACAACGGGACAGGGTACCGAGACCCAGTACTTC. It yields the protein CASSATTGQGTETQYF.

This clone was found a few times. Other DNA sequences in the same sample also yield this CDR3. The chain couples TRBV28 to TRBJ2-1; 10 nucleotides line up with TRBD2. V dropped 10 bases and J dropped 1; count of bases not matched to a gene: 7. Germline lookup yields CDR1 MDHEN and CDR2 SYDVKM. The CDR3 is made up of 15 amino acids. The DNA for the CDR3 is TGTGCCATTCACCCAGCGGGAGGGTCCTACAATGAGCAGTTCTTC. Protein sequence: CAIHPAGGSYNEQFF.

This chain joins TRBV7-8 and TRBJ2-7; 8 positions match TRBD2. This CDR3 region has 14 residues. V lost 5 bases to trimming and J lost 0 bases; unmatched junction nucleotides: 3. Germline V lookup: CDR1 SGHVS, CDR2 FQNEAQ. In nucleotides, the CDR3 is TGTGCCAGCAGCCCCAGCGGGAGCTCCTACGAGCAGTACTTC. As protein: CASSPSGSSYEQYF.

The chain has TRBV9 and TRBJ2-1; 10 bases map to TRBD2. The ends lost 0 bases at V and 6 bases at J; junction bases unmatched: 6. Per germline, CDR1 SGDLS and CDR2 YYNGEE. CDR3 length: 16 residues. The CDR3 nucleotides are TGTGCCAGCAGCGTAGACCCTAGCGGGAGTTCCAATGAGCAGTTCTTC. Amino acid sequence: CASSVDPSGSSNEQFF.

The CDR3 spells CASSLGVGLGPTGELFF. The CDR3 nucleotides are TGTGCCAGCAGCTTAGGGGTAGGCCTGGGGCCCACCGGGGAGCTGTTTTTT. V gene TRBV7-2 combines with J gene TRBJ2-2, with a possible D match to TRBD1 (5 bases). Per germline, CDR1 SGHTA and CDR2 FQGNSA. Trimming took off 1 base at V and 4 bases at J, with 16 bases between the two ends. This CDR3 is 17 amino acids long.

The chain carries TRBV5-1 and TRBJ2-5; no firm D call. This CDR3 is 12 amino acids long. Germline V gene data show CDR1 as SGHRS and CDR2 as YFSETQ. V was clipped by 1 base and J by 5 bases, with 6 bases between them. CDR3 in DNA: TGCGCCAGCAGCTTGCTAGGCGAGACCCAGTACTTC. As protein: CASSLLGETQYF.

This clone was seen only a few times. V is TRBV9 and J is TRBJ1-2; the D gene is possibly TRBD1 (5 bases). Per the germline V gene, CDR1 is SGDLS and CDR2 is YYNGEE. Trimming removed 3 bases at V and 4 bases at J, with 19 bases between. This CDR3 contains 16 residues. This chain's CDR3 is CASSAGGGSPLYGYTF. As DNA, the CDR3 is TGTGCCAGCAGCGCTGGGGGGGGGTCCCCCCTCTATGGCTACACCTTC.

The genes are TRBV6-6 and TRBJ1-1; 7 bases fit TRBD1. Germline assignment: CDR1 MNHNY and CDR2 SVGAGI (reference sequence). The CDR3 is made up of 16 amino acids. V was clipped by 5 bases and J by 0 bases; unmatched bases: 9. This chain's CDR3 is CASSHRQGPMNTEAFF. The CDR3 DNA follows: TGTGCCAGCAGTCACCGACAGGGTCCCATGAACACTGAAGCTTTCTTT.

V is TRBV5-1 and J is TRBJ2-5; TRBD2 is a possible D gene (7 bases). The DNA matches TRBJ2-7 better at its end, which makes the J call doubtful. Germline V gene sequence: CDR1 SGHRS, CDR2 YFSETQ. The CDR3 has 15 amino acids. This CDR3 reads CASSSRKRGGYEQYF. CDR3 DNA: TGCGCCAGCAGCTCCCGTAAAAGGGGGGGGTACGAGCAGTACTTC.

This clone was detected a few times. The genes are TRBV5-4 and TRBJ1-1; D is possibly TRBD1 (5 bases). The CDR3 extends over 14 amino acids. Trimming took off 3 bases at V and 1 base at J, with 10 bases between the two ends. Germline V gene sequence: CDR1 SGHNT, CDR2 YYREEE (reference sequence). The CDR3: CASSSLGQNTEAFF. CDR3 bases: TGTGCCAGCAGCTCCCTTGGACAGAACACTGAAGCTTTCTTT.

As to this clone: This sample includes further DNA sequences coding for the same CDR3. This chain joins TRBV5-1 and TRBJ2-2; 8 positions match TRBD2. The CDR3 consists of 15 residues. Germline loops: CDR1 SGHRS, CDR2 YFSETQ. Losses at the gene ends were 4 bases for V and 8 bases for J; bases not matched to a gene: 10. DNA of the CDR3: TGCGCCAGCAGCCCGGGGCTAGCGGGTTCAGGGGAGCTGTTTTTT. Protein product: CASSPGLAGSGELFF.

The rearrangement links TRBV5-1 to TRBJ2-2, with 8 positions matching TRBD1. This CDR3 is built from 14 residues. Germline CDR1 reads SGHRS; CDR2 reads YFSETQ. V lost 7 bases and J lost 4; bases outside the gene matches: 6. This CDR3 reads CASGRQGSTGELFF. The DNA for the CDR3 is TGCGCCAGCGGAAGACAGGGGAGCACCGGGGAGCTGTTTTTT.

V usage is TRBV14 and J usage is TRBJ1-5, with D possibly TRBD1 on 6 matching bases. This CDR3 contains 15 residues. CDR1 is SGHDN, CDR2 FVKESK, per germline. Trimming took off 3 bases at V and 3 bases at J, with 12 bases between the two ends. The CDR3, as DNA: TGTGCCAGCAGCCATCTGTCGGGACACAATCAGCCCCAGCATTTT. Its translation is CASSHLSGHNQPQHF.

V gene TRBV6-1 combines with J gene TRBJ1-5; D is unclear. This CDR3 contains 20 residues. Looked up from germline, CDR1 is MNHNS and CDR2 is SASEGT. Trimming removed 2 bases at V and 0 bases at J, with 23 bases between. The chain's CDR3 is CASSEMDPLSADYSNQPQHF. The DNA of the CDR3 is TGTGCCAGCAGTGAAATGGATCCATTATCTGCGGATTATAGCAATCAGCCCCAGCATTTT.

This chain joins TRBV4-3 and TRBJ1-1; possibly TRBD1 for D (6 bases). CDR1 and CDR2 (germline): LGHNA, YSLEER. The CDR3 is 12 residues long. V was pared by 0 bases and J by 12 bases, with 11 bases between. The CDR3 here is CASSQETGSPFF. CDR3 DNA: TGCGCCAGCAGCCAAGAAACAGGGAGTCCTTTCTTT.

The chain joins TRBV4-3 to TRBJ1-3; no clear D. Germline V lookup: CDR1 LGHNA, CDR2 YSLEER. The CDR3 consists of 15 residues. V shed 1 base and J shed 0 bases, with 7 bases lying between them. The CDR3 bases are TGCGCCAGCAGCCAAGGTATTAGCTCTGGAAACACCATATATTTT. Translating it yields CASSQGISSGNTIYF.

The gene calls are TRBV5-4 and TRBJ2-7; 7 bases map to TRBD1. V shed 1 base and J 2 bases; nucleotides not matched to a gene: 3. There are 14 residues in the CDR3. Germline lookup yields CDR1 SGHNT and CDR2 YYREEE (reference sequence). DNA for the CDR3: TGTGCCAGCAGCTTGCAGGGGGATCCCTACGAGCAGTACTTC. This codes for CASSLQGDPYEQYF. Full variable domain (outside the CDR3, taken from reference TRBV5-4 and TRBJ2-7): ETGVTQSPTHLIKTRGQQVTLRCSSQSGHNTVSWYQQALGQGPQFIFQYYREEENGRGNFPPRFSGLQFPNYSSELNVNALELDDSALYLCASSLQGDPYEQYFGPGTRLTVT.